Presented here are 8 T cell receptor beta chains from one specimen sequenced in a study of T cells in Graves' hyperthyroidism and ophthalmopathy. Using RNA transcripts as the source, TCR beta CDR3 regions were amplified. Primed by the HTBI set, a first-round RT-PCR was run on the TCR CDR3. TCRdb fed the multiplex PCR reads into MiXCR, producing one record per CDR3 protein. The repertoire consists of 530,000 or so distinct CDR3 sequences, with approximately 24% occurring once and the leading ten covering roughly 10%. Material for sequencing was blood. The receptors originated from a woman between 25 and 40 years old with Graves' ophthalmopathy.

The J gene is TRBJ2-7, the V gene TRBV27; TRBD1 agrees at 8 bases. V lost 4 bases and J lost 0; bases outside the gene matches: 8. CDR3 length: 16 amino acids. Germline V lookup: CDR1 MNHEY, CDR2 SMNVEV (reference sequence). This chain's CDR3 is CASSSRRQGFSYEQYF. The CDR3 DNA is TGTGCCAGCAGTTCTCGTCGACAGGGGTTCTCCTACGAGCAGTACTTC.

This clonotype was observed at least ten times. The chain carries TRBV6-4 and TRBJ1-1, with a tentative D call TRBD1 (5 bases). V gave up 2 bases and J gave up 0 bases, with 7 bases separating them. Germline CDR1 and CDR2: MRHNA and SNTAGT. CDR3 size: 14 residues. This CDR3 reads CASSDEQVNTEAFF. CDR3 DNA: TGTGCCAGCAGTGACGAACAGGTGAACACTGAAGCTTTCTTT.

This clonotype was seen a handful of times. The chain uses TRBV6-2 or TRBV6-3 and TRBJ1-2; 7 bases agree with TRBD1. The germline CDR1 and CDR2 sequences are MNHEY and SVGEGT. This CDR3 region has 16 residues. Germline trimming cut 2 bases from V and 1 base from J; bases unmatched to any gene: 7. The DNA for the CDR3 is TGTGCCAGCAGTTACGGTGAGGGGGCCGGTAACTATGGCTACACCTTC. Amino acid sequence: CASSYGEGAGNYGYTF.

This clonotype occurred many times. The V call is TRBV19, the J call TRBJ1-1, with a weak D call TRBD1 (6 bases). CDR1 and CDR2 (germline): LNHDA, SQIVND (reference sequence). Trimming cost V 7 bases and J 7 bases, with 19 bases left between them. The CDR3 loop spans 14 amino acids. CDR3 nucleotide sequence: TGTGCCAGTAAATCCCTTCAGGGGACCAGTGAAGCTTTCTTT. Protein: CASKSLQGTSEAFF.

The table lists this clonotype with a few counts. The V and J genes are TRBV27 and TRBJ1-2; unclear D gene. The germline gives CDR1 MNHEY, CDR2 SMNVEV (reference sequence). The V end was cut by 6 bases, the J end by 4 bases, with 12 bases between. This CDR3 has 13 amino acids. The CDR3 region has the DNA TGTGCCAGCAGCCCGAGAATCGCCTATGGCTACACCTTC. Its protein product is CASSPRIAYGYTF.

This clonotype came up many times. The chain couples TRBV6-1 to TRBJ1-2, with TRBD1 as a possible D gene (5 bases). CDR1 is MNHNS and CDR2 is SASEGT in the germline V gene. This CDR3 spans 13 amino acids. The germline V and J ends were trimmed by 4 bases and 4 bases, with 10 bases remaining between them. CDR3 protein: CASSARDFYGYTF. The CDR3 region has the DNA TGTGCCAGCAGTGCCCGGGACTTCTATGGCTACACCTTC.

This clonotype was counted many times. Germline and junction disagree at one end, which may indicate a read error. The chain is built from TRBV7-7 and TRBJ2-2; possibly TRBD2 for D (6 bases). The length of the CDR3 is 15 residues. Per the germline V gene, CDR1 is SSHAT and CDR2 is FNYEAQ (reference sequence). The CDR3 is CASSLSEWEAGELFF. The CDR3 DNA follows: TGTGCTAGCAGCTTATCAGAATGGGAGGCCGGGGAGCTGTTTTTT. Full variable domain (remainder filled in from reference TRBV7-7 and TRBJ2-2): GAGVSQSPRYKVTKRGQDVTLRCDPISSHATLYWYQQALGQGPEFLTYFNYEAQPDKSGLPSDRFSAERPEGSISTLTIQRTEQRDSAMYRCASSLSEWEAGELFFGEGSRLTVL.

This clonotype came up many times. The chain joins TRBV24-1 to TRBJ1-5; the match to TRBD1 covers 7 bases. V lost 4 bases, J lost 7 bases, and 6 bases stayed unmatched. This CDR3 is built from 14 residues. CDR1 is KGHDR and CDR2 is SFDVKD in the germline V gene. The CDR3 DNA reads as TGTGCCACCAGTGACCCGGACAGGCAACAGCCCCAGCATTTT. This encodes CATSDPDRQQPQHF.